The clone carrying this TCR beta chain was recorded a few times. Its target is unknown. The data originate from a study of spatial heterogeneity in lung cancer. TCR cDNA molecules were tagged individually, and each one carried a unique molecular identifier. MiXCR, run by TCRdb on the 5' RACE reads, gives a single entry per CDR3 protein. The table records about 24,000 distinct CDR3 sequences, less than 3.5% of them present only once. As to time point: sample taken at primary tumor resection. Whole RNA, which was extracted from tumor, nontumor lung tissue or frozen PBMC, was sequenced without any cell sorting. Whole-study findings and limits: At resection, ubiquitous expanded tumor TCRs appeared in blood more than at follow-up.

Unmatched junction bases numbered 5, after V lost 5 bases and J lost 4 bases. CDR1 is SEHNR, CDR2 FQNEAQ, per germline (reference sequence). This CDR3 is built from 15 residues. The source of this sequence is a female donor with early-stage non-small cell lung cancer. The specimen comprised PBMCs, sampled at surgery. This chain links TRBV7-9 with TRBJ2-3; TRBD2 matches at 11 bases. Written as DNA, the CDR3 is TGTGCCAGCAGCCATAGCGGGAGGGCCCCAGATACGCAGTATTTT. Residues: CASSHSGRAPDTQYF.